Listed below are T cell receptor beta chains from one sample, sequenced in a study of T cell responses to AZD1222 COVID-19 vaccine. The data were produced by immunoSEQ multiplex PCR, yet TCRdb's version contains in-frame clones alone and is incomplete. The sample carries about 150,000 clones, about 95% recorded once. Sequencing used peripheral blood, obtained on day 0 of AZD1222 vaccination. The receptors come from an adult in good health. CDR3s include the opening cysteine and the closing phenylalanine or tryptophan. The order of the fields is D gene, J gene, V gene, clone size, CDR3 DNA, CDR3 protein. The D gene is left open where the match is weak. Clone size, where shown, is once, few, many, or a class for clones that have expanded.

d_gene: .; j_gene: TRBJ1-2; v_gene: TRBV5-5; abundance: .; CDR3nt: TGTGCCAGCAGCTTGGGACCCGGGGCTAACTATGGCTACACCTTC; CDR3aa: CASSLGPGANYGYTF
d_gene: .; j_gene: TRBJ1-3; v_gene: TRBV10-3; abundance: .; CDR3nt: TGTGCCATCAGGGGACTGAACACCATATATTTT; CDR3aa: CAIRGLNTIYF
d_gene: .; j_gene: TRBJ1-6; v_gene: TRBV7-9; abundance: .; CDR3nt: TGTGCCAGCAGCGAAGACCGAAGCTCCTATAATTCACCCCTCCACTTT; CDR3aa: CASSEDRSSYNSPLHF
d_gene: .; j_gene: TRBJ1-6; v_gene: TRBV4-1; abundance: once; CDR3nt: TGCGCCAGCAGCCAAGTGACAGCTAAGTATAATTCACCCCTCCACTTT; CDR3aa: CASSQVTAKYNSPLHF
d_gene: .; j_gene: TRBJ2-5; v_gene: TRBV13; abundance: .; CDR3nt: TGTGCCAGCAGCTTAGGCCGCGGTAGCCTGAGGCAGACCCAGTACTTC; CDR3aa: CASSLGRGSLRQTQYF
d_gene: .; j_gene: TRBJ1-1; v_gene: TRBV19; abundance: .; CDR3nt: TGTGCCAGTAGTAAGGCTTTTGGGACTGAAGCTTTCTTT; CDR3aa: CASSKAFGTEAFF
d_gene: .; j_gene: TRBJ1-6; v_gene: TRBV6-2/TRBV6-3; abundance: .; CDR3nt: TGTGCCAGCACCCCCCGAGGTGAAGGGAATAATTCACCCCTCCACTTT; CDR3aa: CASTPRGEGNNSPLHF
d_gene: TRBD2; j_gene: TRBJ2-5; v_gene: TRBV5-1; abundance: .; CDR3nt: TGCGCCAGCAGCTTTTCTAGCGGGGGGGCTGGAGAGACCCAGTACTTC; CDR3aa: CASSFSSGGAGETQYF
d_gene: .; j_gene: TRBJ1-5; v_gene: TRBV7-8; abundance: .; CDR3nt: TGTGCCAGCAGCCCCCTGGCCCGTAGAGGCAACCAGCCCCAGCATTTT; CDR3aa: CASSPLARRGNQPQHF
d_gene: .; j_gene: TRBJ2-1; v_gene: TRBV7-3; abundance: once; CDR3nt: TGTGCCAGCAGTTCATCCGGGAGCTACAATGAGCAGTTCTTC; CDR3aa: CASSSSGSYNEQFF
d_gene: .; j_gene: TRBJ2-3; v_gene: TRBV6-4; abundance: .; CDR3nt: TGTGCCAGCAGTGTGGGGAGCACAGATACGCAGTATTTT; CDR3aa: CASSVGSTDTQYF
d_gene: .; j_gene: TRBJ1-6; v_gene: TRBV27; abundance: .; CDR3nt: TGTGCCAGCAGTTTATTAAATTCACCCCTCCACTTT; CDR3aa: CASSLLNSPLHF
d_gene: TRBD2; j_gene: TRBJ2-5; v_gene: TRBV6-4; abundance: .; CDR3nt: TGTGCCAGCAGTGTCGGAGCGGGAGGGCAAGAGACCCAGTACTTC; CDR3aa: CASSVGAGGQETQYF
d_gene: .; j_gene: TRBJ1-6; v_gene: TRBV14; abundance: .; CDR3nt: TGTGCCAGCAGCCGGCAATATAATTCACCCCTCCACTTT; CDR3aa: CASSRQYNSPLHF
d_gene: .; j_gene: TRBJ2-1; v_gene: TRBV3-1/TRBV3-2; abundance: once; CDR3nt: TGTGCCAGCAGCCAGGGTAGTCGACCGAACAATGAGCAGTTCTTC; CDR3aa: CASSQGSRPNNEQFF
d_gene: TRBD2; j_gene: TRBJ2-5; v_gene: TRBV2; abundance: .; CDR3nt: TGTGCCAGCAGGTCTCTCTGGGCAAGGGCAACTAGCGGGGATCAAGAGACCCAGTACTTC; CDR3aa: CASRSLWARATSGDQETQYF
d_gene: .; j_gene: TRBJ1-6; v_gene: TRBV7-2; abundance: .; CDR3nt: TGTGCCAGCAGCTTAGACGTGGGGGGTAATTCACCCCTCCACTTT; CDR3aa: CASSLDVGGNSPLHF
d_gene: .; j_gene: TRBJ2-1; v_gene: TRBV2; abundance: .; CDR3nt: TGTGCCAGCAGTGAGCACCCGCTTCAGTTCTTC; CDR3aa: CASSEHPLQFF
d_gene: TRBD2; j_gene: TRBJ2-3; v_gene: TRBV7-8; abundance: .; CDR3nt: TGTGCCAGCAGCTTGGGGGGGACTGGGATCACAGATACGCAGTATTTT; CDR3aa: CASSLGGTGITDTQYF
d_gene: TRBD2; j_gene: TRBJ2-3; v_gene: TRBV6-2/TRBV6-3; abundance: .; CDR3nt: TGTGCCAGCAGTTATGACTTGGGGAGCGGGAGAACTACAGATACGCAGTATTTT; CDR3aa: CASSYDLGSGRTTDTQYF
d_gene: .; j_gene: TRBJ1-6; v_gene: TRBV27; abundance: once; CDR3nt: TGTGCCAGCAGTTTATACGGGATAAATTCACCCCTCCACTTT; CDR3aa: CASSLYGINSPLHF
d_gene: .; j_gene: TRBJ1-2; v_gene: TRBV7-9; abundance: .; CDR3nt: TGTGCCAGCAGCTCCAAGGGAGACTACACCTTC; CDR3aa: CASSSKGDYTF
d_gene: .; j_gene: TRBJ1-3; v_gene: TRBV2; abundance: once; CDR3nt: TGTGCCAGCAGTGAGGGGATCTCTGGAAACACCATATATTTT; CDR3aa: CASSEGISGNTIYF
d_gene: .; j_gene: TRBJ2-1; v_gene: TRBV4-2; abundance: .; CDR3nt: TGTGCCAGCAGCCAAGACTTCCCCTGGCCCTACAATGAGCAGTTCTTC; CDR3aa: CASSQDFPWPYNEQFF
d_gene: .; j_gene: TRBJ1-2; v_gene: TRBV7-2; abundance: .; CDR3nt: TGTGCCAGCAGCCCCATCGACAGCCCCAACTATGGCTACACCTTC; CDR3aa: CASSPIDSPNYGYTF
d_gene: .; j_gene: TRBJ1-5; v_gene: TRBV2; abundance: .; CDR3nt: TGTGCCAGCGTCGAAGAAGTATCTCAGCCCCAGCATTTT; CDR3aa: CASVEEVSQPQHF
d_gene: .; j_gene: TRBJ2-1; v_gene: TRBV27; abundance: once; CDR3nt: TGTGCCAGCAGTCCTTTCAGGAATGAGCAGTTCTTC; CDR3aa: CASSPFRNEQFF
d_gene: .; j_gene: TRBJ2-3; v_gene: TRBV29-1; abundance: .; CDR3nt: TGCAGCGTTGAACCCGATGGGCCCACAGATACGCAGTATTTT; CDR3aa: CSVEPDGPTDTQYF
d_gene: .; j_gene: TRBJ2-1; v_gene: TRBV5-4; abundance: once; CDR3nt: TGTGCCAGCAGCACGGACCACAATGAGCAGTTCTTC; CDR3aa: CASSTDHNEQFF
d_gene: .; j_gene: TRBJ1-2; v_gene: TRBV7-9; abundance: .; CDR3nt: TGTGCCAGCAGCTCCTTACCCGACAGGATCCACTATGGCTACACCTTC; CDR3aa: CASSSLPDRIHYGYTF
d_gene: TRBD2; j_gene: TRBJ2-1; v_gene: TRBV28; abundance: .; CDR3nt: TGTGCCAGCAGCACATCCGGGACTAGCGGAAACAATGAGCAGTTCTTC; CDR3aa: CASSTSGTSGNNEQFF
d_gene: TRBD1; j_gene: TRBJ1-5; v_gene: TRBV19; abundance: .; CDR3nt: TGTGCCAGTAGCGATACACAGGGGGCGTATAGCAATCAGCCCCAGCATTTT; CDR3aa: CASSDTQGAYSNQPQHF
d_gene: .; j_gene: TRBJ1-1; v_gene: TRBV5-1; abundance: .; CDR3nt: TGCGCCAGCAGCATCCGAACAGGTGTGAACACTGAAGCTTTCTTT; CDR3aa: CASSIRTGVNTEAFF
d_gene: .; j_gene: TRBJ1-2; v_gene: TRBV24-1; abundance: .; CDR3nt: TGTGCCACCAGTGATTTGTCGGGGGATGGCTACACCTTC; CDR3aa: CATSDLSGDGYTF
d_gene: TRBD2; j_gene: TRBJ2-1; v_gene: TRBV4-1; abundance: .; CDR3nt: TGCGCCAGCAGCCAAACGGCCCTAGCGGATTACAATGAGCAGTTCTTC; CDR3aa: CASSQTALADYNEQFF
d_gene: .; j_gene: TRBJ2-5; v_gene: TRBV5-1; abundance: .; CDR3nt: TGCGCCAGCAGCTTGGCCTTGGCTCCCATGAGTTCCGGGGCGGAGACCCAGTACTTC; CDR3aa: CASSLALAPMSSGAETQYF
d_gene: .; j_gene: TRBJ2-3; v_gene: TRBV18; abundance: .; CDR3nt: TGTGCCAGCTCACCGGGGTTGGGCACAGATACGCAGTATTTT; CDR3aa: CASSPGLGTDTQYF
d_gene: .; j_gene: TRBJ1-2; v_gene: TRBV5-4; abundance: .; CDR3nt: TGTGCCAGCACCTGGGGTCCCCAGGATTACACCTTC; CDR3aa: CASTWGPQDYTF
d_gene: .; j_gene: TRBJ1-1; v_gene: TRBV5-6; abundance: once; CDR3nt: TGTGCCAGCAGCTTGGCCCCAGTAGGGAACACTGAAGCTTTCTTT; CDR3aa: CASSLAPVGNTEAFF
d_gene: .; j_gene: TRBJ1-2; v_gene: TRBV7-2; abundance: .; CDR3nt: TGTGCCAGCAGCTTAGATTATTTCTCTTACTATGGCTACACCTTC; CDR3aa: CASSLDYFSYYGYTF